This T cell receptor beta chain was captured by sequencing in a study of shared clonotypes between healthy human individuals. Sequencing used immunoSEQ multiplex PCR; TCRdb keeps in-frame clones, though not all of them. The repertoire includes 1.6 million or so clones, 96% of them detected once, and approximately 1.2% sits in the top ten. Trimming pared 3 bases from V and 5 bases from J, leaving 14 bases between. Germline CDR1 and CDR2: SGHNT and YYREEE (reference sequence). The CDR3 covers 15 residues. Sequencing used naive CD4+ T cells sorted from blood. The subset denotes: CD45RA+ positively selected. This sequence joins TRBV5-4 and TRBJ2-2, with D perhaps matching TRBD1 (5 bases). This sequence originates from a man aged 25-45 years in good health. The chain's CDR3 is CASSSHLNRTGELFF. As DNA, the CDR3 is TGTGCCAGCAGCTCGCACCTCAACAGGACCGGGGAGCTGTTTTTT.